These 19 T cell receptor beta chains came from one sample sequenced in a study of shared clonotypes between healthy human individuals. The assay was immunoSEQ multiplex PCR, and TCRdb's table has in-frame clones only and misses some. The table lists 2.3 million or so clones, 85% to 95% of them singletons. Source material: naive CD4+ T cells from PBMCs. Specified subset: CD45RA+ positively selected. The receptor source for this set is a man in his late teens or twenties in good health. Some clones in this sample may be carry-over from other donors' samples.

The chain has TRBV11-2 and TRBJ2-3; 8 bases agree with TRBD2. The trim removed 5 bases at V and 5 bases at J, leaving 6 bases unmatched. The V gene's germline CDR1 is SGHAT and CDR2 FQNNGV. The CDR3 covers 14 residues. The DNA for the CDR3 is TGTGCCAGCAGCGATAGCGGGATTCGAGATACGCAGTATTTT. Encoded protein: CASSDSGIRDTQYF.

This chain uses TRBV29-1 with TRBJ2-3; D may be TRBD1 (5 bases). The length of the CDR3 is 13 residues. Per the germline V gene, CDR1 is SQVTM and CDR2 is ANQGSEA. Trimming stripped 3 bases from V and 1 base from J, with 8 bases between. DNA for the CDR3: TGCAGCGTTGATTTAGGGGGCACAGATACGCAGTATTTT. Translating it yields CSVDLGGTDTQYF.

The rearrangement uses TRBV6-1 and TRBJ2-1, with TRBD2 identical over 10 bases. The CDR3 has 15 residues. Germline V CDR1 and CDR2: MNHNS, SASEGT. Trimming at V came to 4 bases and at J to 2 bases, leaving 2 bases not matched to a gene. CDR3 loop: CASSGGLATYNEQFF. The CDR3 DNA sequence: TGTGCCAGCAGTGGGGGACTAGCGACCTACAATGAGCAGTTCTTC.

This clone was seen a single time. The CDR3: CASSEPGQGNTEAFF. CDR3 nucleotides: TGCGCCAGCAGTGAGCCGGGACAGGGGAACACTGAAGCTTTCTTT. This sequence joins TRBV10-1 and TRBJ1-1, with 9 bases identical to TRBD1. V was pared by 2 bases and J by 1 base, with 2 bases of the junction left unmatched. From germline, CDR1 is WNHNN and CDR2 SYGVQD (reference sequence). The length of the CDR3 is 15 residues.

J is TRBJ1-1 and V is TRBV19; the D is unclear. The germline V gene encodes CDR1 LNHDA and CDR2 SQIVND (reference sequence). This CDR3 contains 16 residues. V gave up 7 bases and J gave up 0 bases, with 18 bases separating them. CDR3 nucleotide sequence: TGTGCCAGTATCAAACAACACCCCCCCTTGAACACTGAAGCTTTCTTT. It yields the protein CASIKQHPPLNTEAFF.

The rearrangement links TRBV7-3 to TRBJ2-2; no reliable D call. The CDR3 contains 13 residues. The germline gives CDR1 SGHTA, CDR2 FQGTGA. Deletions cut 4 bases from V and 3 bases from J, with 6 bases between. The CDR3 bases are TGTGCCAGCAGCTCGACTCACACCGGGGAGCTGTTTTTT. The encoded protein is CASSSTHTGELFF.

The V gene is TRBV9, the J gene TRBJ1-2, with D hard to call. The V and J ends lost 6 bases and 4 bases respectively, with 16 bases between them. The CDR3 loop spans 14 amino acids. Germline V gene lookup returns CDR1 SGDLS and CDR2 YYNGEE. CDR3 nucleotides: TGTGCCAGCAACCCGGGCCGCGACTTCTATGGCTACACCTTC. The encoded protein is CASNPGRDFYGYTF.

The chain uses TRBV28 and TRBJ1-3; 7 positions agree with TRBD1. CDR1 and CDR2 from the germline V gene are MDHEN and SYDVKM. CDR3 size: 15 residues. Trimming took 4 bases from V and 2 from J; bases not matched to a gene: 5. The DNA for the CDR3 is TGTGCCAGCAGTTCCACAGGGGACGCTGGAAACACCATATATTTT. Its protein is CASSSTGDAGNTIYF.

The rearrangement links TRBV7-9 to TRBJ2-2, with D perhaps TRBD2 (5 bases). Trimming pared 5 bases from V and 4 bases from J, leaving 26 bases between. The CDR3 sequence is 19 residues long. CDR1 SEHNR and CDR2 FQNEAQ come from the germline V gene (reference sequence). CDR3 bases: TGTGCCAGCAGCCCCCGGGGTAGTGGGCCCCGGCGGGTCACCGGGGAGCTGTTTTTT. Its translation: CASSPRGSGPRRVTGELFF.

The chain links TRBV7-9 to TRBJ2-7; D ambiguous. Per germline, CDR1 SEHNR and CDR2 FQNEAQ (reference sequence). With 2 bases removed from V and 5 bases from J, the gap between germline ends came to 10 bases. This CDR3 is 13 amino acids long. CDR3 residues: CASSLWNGNEQYF. Written as DNA, the CDR3 is TGTGCCAGCAGCTTATGGAATGGGAACGAGCAGTACTTC. Drawing the rest from reference TRBV7-9 and TRBJ2-7, the complete variable domain is DTGVSQNPRHKITKRGQNVTFRCDPISEHNRLYWYRQTLGQGPEFLTYFQNEAQLEKSRLLSDRFSAERPKGSFSTLEIQRTEQGDSAMYLCASSLWNGNEQYFGPGTRLTVT.

The chain employs TRBV20-1 and TRBJ1-1; D call uncertain. V was shortened by 3 bases and J by 10 bases, with 12 bases between the two germline ends. The length of the CDR3 is 11 residues. CDR1 DFQATT and CDR2 SNEGSKA come from the germline V gene (reference sequence). The CDR3 sequence is CSASQRDLAFF. CDR3 DNA sequence: TGCAGTGCTAGCCAACGAGATCTAGCTTTCTTT.

This chain uses TRBV9 with TRBJ2-3; 8 bases map to TRBD1. The J segment lost 3 bases and the V segment lost 2 bases, leaving 5 bases of the junction unmatched. Germline CDR1 is SGDLS and CDR2 is YYNGEE. This CDR3 contains 15 residues. The CDR3 nucleotides are TGTGCCAGCAGCGTGGCGACAGGGGATACAGATACGCAGTATTTT. Amino acid sequence: CASSVATGDTDTQYF.

This clone appeared once. Other DNA sequences in the same sample also yield this CDR3. The chain links TRBV7-3 to TRBJ1-2, with 10 bases that match TRBD1. Germline V gene lookup returns CDR1 SGHTA and CDR2 FQGTGA. V shed 5 bases, J shed 0 bases, and the junction held 3 bases outside the gene matches. The CDR3 consists of 15 residues. The CDR3 coding sequence is TGTGCCAGCAGCCCTGGACAGGGGGCTAACTATGGCTACACCTTC. It codes for CASSPGQGANYGYTF.

The genes are TRBV18 and TRBJ2-3; unclear D gene. Germline V gene data show CDR1 as KGHSH and CDR2 as LQKENI. The V and J ends lost 5 bases and 4 bases respectively, with 22 bases between them. The CDR3 is made up of 17 amino acids. CDR3 sequence reads: CASSYLIVGIRADTQYF. The CDR3 DNA is TGTGCCAGCTCATATCTCATCGTGGGGATTCGCGCAGATACGCAGTATTTT.

The chain carries TRBV6-6 and TRBJ1-4; unclear D gene. The V gene's germline CDR1 is MNHNY and CDR2 SVGAGI (reference sequence). The CDR3 totals 13 residues. The V end was cut by 10 bases, the J end by 6 bases, with 15 bases between. This CDR3 is CATWASTDEKLFF. CDR3 DNA sequence: TGTGCCACCTGGGCCTCCACGGATGAAAAACTGTTTTTT.

This chain uses TRBV29-1 with TRBJ2-7, with D uncertain. Germline V lookup: CDR1 SQVTM, CDR2 ANQGSEA. The CDR3 has 11 residues. V lost 3 bases to trimming and J lost 4 bases, with 7 bases between them. The CDR3 reads CSVDVDYEQYF. The CDR3, as DNA: TGCAGCGTTGACGTGGATTACGAGCAGTACTTC.

J is TRBJ1-4 and V is TRBV11-2; TRBD1 might be the D (5 bases). The CDR3 is 14 amino acids. Germline lookup yields CDR1 SGHAT and CDR2 FQNNGV. The ends were cut back, 2 bases at V and 7 bases at J, with 11 bases in the middle. CDR3 sequence reads: CASSLITQGEKLFF. The CDR3 coding sequence is TGTGCCAGCAGCTTAATCACTCAGGGTGAAAAACTGTTTTTT.

This chain links TRBV5-1 with TRBJ1-3, with unresolved D. V shed 3 bases and J shed 4 bases, with 14 bases lying between them. CDR1 and CDR2 (germline): SGHRS, YFSETQ. The CDR3 sequence is 15 residues long. Here the CDR3 DNA reads TGCGCCAGCAGCTCCCGTTCAGCTCCAGGAAACACCATATATTTT. Its translation: CASSSRSAPGNTIYF.

This chain uses TRBV4-3 with TRBJ1-2, with unresolved D. Deletions cut 1 base from V and 1 base from J, with 13 bases between. The CDR3 is 16 amino acids. Germline-derived CDR1 and CDR2 are LGHNA and YSLEER. CDR3 sequence reads: CASSQGIPPINYGYTF. DNA of the CDR3: TGCGCCAGCAGCCAAGGGATACCCCCTATTAACTATGGCTACACCTTC.